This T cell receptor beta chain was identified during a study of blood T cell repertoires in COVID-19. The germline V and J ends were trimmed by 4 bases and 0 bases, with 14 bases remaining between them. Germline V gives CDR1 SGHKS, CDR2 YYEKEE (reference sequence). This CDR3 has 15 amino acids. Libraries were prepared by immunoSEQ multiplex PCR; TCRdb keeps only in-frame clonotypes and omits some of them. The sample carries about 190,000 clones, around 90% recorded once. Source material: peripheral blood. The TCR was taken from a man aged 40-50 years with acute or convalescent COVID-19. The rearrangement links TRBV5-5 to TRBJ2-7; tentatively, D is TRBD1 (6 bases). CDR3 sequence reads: CASSLGDNFSYEQYF. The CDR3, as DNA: TGTGCCAGCAGCCTGGGGGACAATTTCTCCTACGAGCAGTACTTC.